This TCR beta chain was captured in a study of T cell repertoires in cytomegalovirus infection. Study in general: It can be stated that public TCR beta signatures indicated CMV infection as well as a matching HLA type. Study results and limitations: Public TCR beta family frequency separated CMV-and-HLA carriers, including in an independent cohort.

The germline V gene has CDR1 SGHVS and CDR2 FQNEAQ. The CDR3 has 17 residues. V gave up 5 bases and J gave up 4 bases; unmatched junction bases: 12. Comments on this clonotype: The antigen is undetermined.

TCRdb reanalysed the reads using MiXCR and keeps one entry per CDR3 protein. The data contain fewer than 700,000 distinct CDR3 sequences, more than 20% of them singletons. The receptor was derived from a human donor in good health (CMV status not recorded). Some clones in this sample may be carry-over from other donors' samples. The sample consisted of CD8+ T cells from PBMCs. V is TRBV7-8 and J is TRBJ2-1; 9 positions match TRBD2. CDR3: CASSPQGSGGNYNEQFF. The CDR3 nucleotides read TGTGCCAGCAGCCCCCAGGGGAGCGGGGGGAATTACAATGAGCAGTTCTTC.